This T cell receptor beta chain was obtained from a study of patients and donors after allogeneic stem cell transplantation. V was cut by 6 bases and J by 3 bases, with 14 bases left in between. CDR3 size: 14 residues. Per the germline V gene, CDR1 is MNHEY and CDR2 is SMNVEV (reference sequence). TCRdb re-analysed the RT-PCR reads in MiXCR, keeping a single row per CDR3 protein. The table lists tens of thousands of distinct CDR3 sequences, 48% of them singletons. This clonotype was observed a handful of times. The chain joins TRBV27 to TRBJ1-1; maybe TRBD1 (6 bases). This receptor was taken from a human donor who was either an allogeneic HSCT recipient or a stem cell or donor lymphocyte infusion donor (not recorded which). It is not recorded whose cells these are; they may come from a transplant donor. The material sequenced was blood, either unsorted or a sorted T cell fraction (not recorded which). The CDR3 DNA reads as TGTGCCAGCAGCTACATACAGGGATACACTGAAGCTTTCTTT. This translates into CASSYIQGYTEAFF.